The rows below give T cell receptor beta chains drawn from one sample of a study of T cell responses to AZD1222 COVID-19 vaccine. Only in-frame clones appear in the TCRdb table, and some are missing; sequencing was by immunoSEQ multiplex PCR. The repertoire holds about 97,000 clones, with 75% to 90% as singletons. The material was peripheral blood, obtained on day 0 of AZD1222 vaccination. The receptors here all came from an adult in good health. Both conserved end residues are part of each CDR3. Each record gives: V gene, clone size, CDR3 length, CDR3 protein. Clone size is given for some rows only: seen once, a few or many times, or a class if the clone is expanded.

V gene: TRBV3-1/TRBV3-2
clone size: .
CDR3 length: 14
CDR3 protein: CASSPDTSMGTQYF

V gene: TRBV7-3
clone size: .
CDR3 length: 14
CDR3 protein: CASSLMGGWETQYF

V gene: TRBV20-1
clone size: .
CDR3 length: 9
CDR3 protein: CSAWEGYTF

V gene: TRBV3-1/TRBV3-2
clone size: .
CDR3 length: 14
CDR3 protein: CASSPLTGNTEAFF

V gene: TRBV11-3
clone size: few
CDR3 length: 12
CDR3 protein: CALRGDSYEQYF

V gene: TRBV7-6
clone size: .
CDR3 length: 15
CDR3 protein: CASSRSGGAFNEQFF

V gene: TRBV29-1
clone size: .
CDR3 length: 14
CDR3 protein: CSVDRLSGGDTQYF

V gene: TRBV30
clone size: .
CDR3 length: 14
CDR3 protein: CAWNGQGLVQPQHF

V gene: TRBV19
clone size: once
CDR3 length: 13
CDR3 protein: CASSIGAEGEQFF

V gene: TRBV6-1
clone size: .
CDR3 length: 16
CDR3 protein: CASSVAGPQSNQPQHF

V gene: TRBV7-2
clone size: once
CDR3 length: 13
CDR3 protein: CASSGGGGTEAFF

V gene: TRBV11-1
clone size: .
CDR3 length: 16
CDR3 protein: CASSTRQAGVQETQYF

V gene: TRBV3-1/TRBV3-2
clone size: .
CDR3 length: 14
CDR3 protein: CASSLGQGRQPQHF

V gene: TRBV5-1
clone size: .
CDR3 length: 14
CDR3 protein: CASSSGQLSREQYF

V gene: TRBV6-2/TRBV6-3
clone size: .
CDR3 length: 13
CDR3 protein: CASSRQWFDGYTF

V gene: TRBV6-2/TRBV6-3
clone size: .
CDR3 length: 14
CDR3 protein: CASSFPGGNQPQHF

V gene: TRBV5-6
clone size: .
CDR3 length: 12
CDR3 protein: CASSPRAETQYF

V gene: TRBV28
clone size: .
CDR3 length: 12
CDR3 protein: CASRWGALGYTF

V gene: TRBV7-3
clone size: once
CDR3 length: 17
CDR3 protein: CASSLGGAGRLNTEAFF

V gene: TRBV18
clone size: .
CDR3 length: 15
CDR3 protein: CASSPEGRTGNTIYF

V gene: TRBV3-1/TRBV3-2
clone size: .
CDR3 length: 16
CDR3 protein: CASSQALQGYNEKLFF

V gene: TRBV7-2
clone size: .
CDR3 length: 16
CDR3 protein: CASSLEGTGYYNEQFF

V gene: TRBV7-9
clone size: once
CDR3 length: 14
CDR3 protein: CAFPLTTDNSPLHF

V gene: TRBV7-9
clone size: .
CDR3 length: 15
CDR3 protein: CASSPSLAGGPGQYF

V gene: TRBV7-9
clone size: .
CDR3 length: 12
CDR3 protein: CASSRTGDKLFF

V gene: TRBV4-1
clone size: .
CDR3 length: 14
CDR3 protein: CASSQVTGQWEAFF

V gene: TRBV24-1
clone size: .
CDR3 length: 17
CDR3 protein: CATSDLKGAGGDDTQYF

V gene: TRBV15
clone size: .
CDR3 length: 14
CDR3 protein: CATSRGQGGSKAFF

V gene: TRBV5-1
clone size: .
CDR3 length: 15
CDR3 protein: CASSSGTSDYNEQFF

V gene: TRBV27
clone size: once
CDR3 length: 13
CDR3 protein: CASSLLMNTEAFF

V gene: TRBV5-1
clone size: .
CDR3 length: 14
CDR3 protein: CASSWGQGPYEQYF

V gene: TRBV7-9
clone size: once
CDR3 length: 13
CDR3 protein: CASSLNQPRGAFF

V gene: TRBV18
clone size: .
CDR3 length: 14
CDR3 protein: CASSLDRGGYGYTF

V gene: TRBV7-9
clone size: .
CDR3 length: 14
CDR3 protein: CASSFSGGNQPQHF

V gene: TRBV18
clone size: .
CDR3 length: 13
CDR3 protein: CASSPPSSYEQYF

V gene: TRBV24-1
clone size: .
CDR3 length: 15
CDR3 protein: CATSAGAGSSYEQYF

V gene: TRBV18
clone size: .
CDR3 length: 16
CDR3 protein: CASSRTGQVLYNEQFF

V gene: TRBV7-2
clone size: .
CDR3 length: 13
CDR3 protein: CASSWQGRTEAFF

V gene: TRBV14
clone size: .
CDR3 length: 13
CDR3 protein: CASSRTYPGELFF

V gene: TRBV29-1
clone size: .
CDR3 length: 14
CDR3 protein: CSVEDRAVNEKLFF

V gene: TRBV18
clone size: .
CDR3 length: 15
CDR3 protein: CASSPPSGGDYEQFF

V gene: TRBV12-3/TRBV12-4
clone size: .
CDR3 length: 13
CDR3 protein: CASRLGQGEKLFF

V gene: TRBV6-5
clone size: .
CDR3 length: 12
CDR3 protein: CASSHLDTEAFF

V gene: TRBV6-1
clone size: .
CDR3 length: 15
CDR3 protein: CASSESPGGDSPLHF

V gene: TRBV29-1
clone size: .
CDR3 length: 14
CDR3 protein: CSIADRGANYGYTF

V gene: TRBV5-4
clone size: .
CDR3 length: 14
CDR3 protein: CASSLRGLSYEQYF

V gene: TRBV11-1
clone size: .
CDR3 length: 17
CDR3 protein: CASSLAVTSGGYNEQFF

V gene: TRBV18
clone size: .
CDR3 length: 16
CDR3 protein: CASSPPLARSYNEQFF

V gene: TRBV28
clone size: .
CDR3 length: 16
CDR3 protein: CASSLGGLNFPYEQYF

V gene: TRBV7-9
clone size: once
CDR3 length: 18
CDR3 protein: CASSLNPLGTSTTGELFF

V gene: TRBV28
clone size: .
CDR3 length: 13
CDR3 protein: CASSTETRETQYF

V gene: TRBV19
clone size: .
CDR3 length: 18
CDR3 protein: CASSITPRTGLATDTQYF

V gene: TRBV29-1
clone size: .
CDR3 length: 15
CDR3 protein: CSVGGRTGSGNTIYF

V gene: TRBV7-2
clone size: .
CDR3 length: 14
CDR3 protein: CASSQGSGNQPQHF